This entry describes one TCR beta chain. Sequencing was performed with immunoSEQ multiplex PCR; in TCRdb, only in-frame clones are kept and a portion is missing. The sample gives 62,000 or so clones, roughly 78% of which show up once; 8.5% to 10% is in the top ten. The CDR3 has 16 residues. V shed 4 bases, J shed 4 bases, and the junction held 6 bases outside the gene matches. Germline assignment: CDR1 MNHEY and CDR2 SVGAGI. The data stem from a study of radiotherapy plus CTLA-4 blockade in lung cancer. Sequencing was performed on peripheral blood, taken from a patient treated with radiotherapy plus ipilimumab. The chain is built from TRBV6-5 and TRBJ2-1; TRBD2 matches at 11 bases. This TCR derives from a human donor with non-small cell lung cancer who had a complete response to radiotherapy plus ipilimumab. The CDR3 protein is CASSSILAGGYNEQFF. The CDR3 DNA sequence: TGTGCCAGCAGTTCAATATTAGCGGGGGGGTACAATGAGCAGTTCTTC.